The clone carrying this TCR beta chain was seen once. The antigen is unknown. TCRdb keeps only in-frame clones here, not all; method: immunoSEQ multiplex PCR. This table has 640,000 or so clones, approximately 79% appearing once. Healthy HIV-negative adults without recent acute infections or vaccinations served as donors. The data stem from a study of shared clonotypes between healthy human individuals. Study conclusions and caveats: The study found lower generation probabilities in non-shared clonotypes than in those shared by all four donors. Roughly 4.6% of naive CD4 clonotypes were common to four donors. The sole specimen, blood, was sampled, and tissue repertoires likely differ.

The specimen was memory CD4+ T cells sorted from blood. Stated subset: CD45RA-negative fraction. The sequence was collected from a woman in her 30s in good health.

This chain's CDR3 is CASSRDRDREQFF. The CDR3 DNA reads TGTGCCAGCAGTCGAGATCGCGACAGAGAGCAGTTCTTC. The V call is TRBV28, the J call TRBJ2-1; possible D gene TRBD1, 5 bases. The CDR3 has 13 amino acids. Germline lookup yields CDR1 MDHEN and CDR2 SYDVKM. Trimming cost V 5 bases and J 10 bases, with 15 bases left between them.